Shown below are 10 T cell receptor beta chains from a single sample sequenced in a study of shared clonotypes between healthy human individuals. CD45RO-negative, CCR7-selected cells formed the naive CD8 fraction, which excluded terminally differentiated effector memory CD45RA+ cells. Using immunoSEQ multiplex PCR, the repertoire was profiled, and TCRdb retains in-frame clones only, with some absent. The sample yields millions of clones, around 96% seen once. The sample was naive CD8+ T cells sorted from blood. These TCRs come from a young man in good health.

This chain links TRBV7-6 with TRBJ2-7, with D possibly being TRBD1 (5 bases). The CDR3 is 18 amino acids. Trimming removed 8 bases at V and 0 bases at J, with 26 bases between. Looked up from germline, CDR1 is SGHVS and CDR2 is FNYEAQ. CDR3: CASGSRQKNSFSSYEQYF. CDR3 nucleotide sequence: TGTGCCAGCGGATCCAGACAGAAAAATTCCTTCAGCTCCTACGAGCAGTACTTC.

Points on this clone: This CDR3 is also generated by other DNA sequences in the sample. The CDR3 is CASSLPPQETQYF. The CDR3 DNA sequence: TGTGCCAGCAGCTTGCCACCCCAAGAGACCCAGTACTTC. The V and J genes are TRBV5-4 and TRBJ2-5; no clear D gene. Looked up from germline, CDR1 is SGHNT and CDR2 is YYREEE (reference sequence). The CDR3 is 13 residues long. V lost 1 base and J 1 base, leaving 5 bases between the germline ends. Looking up the rest from reference TRBV5-4 and TRBJ2-5 gives the full variable domain: ETGVTQSPTHLIKTRGQQVTLRCSSQSGHNTVSWYQQALGQGPQFIFQYYREEENGRGNFPPRFSGLQFPNYSSELNVNALELDDSALYLCASSLPPQETQYFGPGTRLLVL.

J is TRBJ2-7 and V is TRBV9, with TRBD1 matching over 9 bases. V shed 4 bases and J 4 bases; nucleotides not matched to a gene: 6. In germline, CDR1 is SGDLS, CDR2 YYNGEE. The CDR3 runs 14 residues. CDR3 nucleotide sequence: TGTGCCAGCAGCATGATGACAGGGGGATACGAGCAGTACTTC. Encoded protein: CASSMMTGGYEQYF.

The DNA of the CDR3 is TGTGCCAGCAGTTTGCCGGGGGTCTACAATGAGCAGTTCTTC. Amino acid sequence: CASSLPGVYNEQFF. The chain uses TRBV28 and TRBJ2-1; possibly TRBD2 for D (6 bases). With 3 bases removed from V and 3 bases from J, the gap between germline ends came to 9 bases. The germline gives CDR1 MDHEN, CDR2 SYDVKM. This CDR3 spans 14 amino acids.

The chain combines TRBV6-5 with TRBJ2-5, with TRBD2 as a possible D gene (5 bases). Germline-derived CDR1 and CDR2 are MNHEY and SVGAGI. The V end lost 3 bases, the J end lost 4 bases, and 12 bases lay between the germline ends. There are 14 residues in the CDR3. In DNA, the CDR3 is TGTGCCAGCAGTTATGTCGGGGTAGGAGAGACCCAGTACTTC. This encodes CASSYVGVGETQYF.

The chain carries TRBV6-5 and TRBJ1-1; tentatively, D is TRBD1 (5 bases). Germline V gives CDR1 MNHEY, CDR2 SVGAGI. V dropped 0 bases and J dropped 0 bases, with 11 bases sitting between them. The CDR3 is 16 amino acids. In DNA form, the CDR3 reads TGTGCCAGCAGTTACTCTGGGGCCAGGATGAACACTGAAGCTTTCTTT. This gives the protein CASSYSGARMNTEAFF.

The chain recombines TRBV11-2 with TRBJ2-3, with D unclear. CDR1 is SGHAT and CDR2 is FQNNGV in the germline V gene. V was pared by 8 bases and J by 4 bases, with 16 bases between. The CDR3 length is 14 residues. The CDR3 coding sequence is TGTGCCAGCCAGCCGGGCCCTGGTCCAGATACGCAGTATTTT. It translates to CASQPGPGPDTQYF.

The CDR3 nucleotides are TGTGCCTACGAACGGACAGGGGGTTCCTACGAGCAGTACTTC. This encodes CAYERTGGSYEQYF. The gene calls are TRBV30 and TRBJ2-7; 10 bases are shared with TRBD1. Trimming cost V 7 bases and J 1 base; bases outside gene matches: 7. CDR3 length equals 14 residues. The germline V gene has CDR1 GTSNPN and CDR2 SVGIG (reference sequence). Full variable domain (outside the CDR3, taken from reference TRBV30 and TRBJ2-7): SQTIHQWPATLVQPVGSPLSLECTVEGTSNPNLYWYRQAAGRGLQLLFYSVGIGQISSEVPQNLSASRPQDRQFILSSKKLLLSDSGFYLCAYERTGGSYEQYFGPGTRLTVT.

The chain is built from TRBV13 and TRBJ2-1, with 8 bases that match TRBD2. Per germline, CDR1 PRHDT and CDR2 FYEKMQ (reference sequence). J was trimmed by 8 bases and V by 5 bases; bases with no gene match: 20. The CDR3 runs to 18 residues. The CDR3 loop reads CASSPIDAMAGGFDEQFF. As DNA, the CDR3 is TGTGCCAGCAGCCCAATTGACGCGATGGCGGGAGGTTTCGATGAGCAGTTCTTC.

The chain employs TRBV7-8 and TRBJ2-5; 13 nucleotides agree with TRBD2. V gave up 3 bases and J gave up 4 bases; unmatched junction bases: 11. Germline V gives CDR1 SGHVS, CDR2 FQNEAQ. This CDR3 spans 18 amino acids. The chain's CDR3 is CASSFVTSGRAQVETQYF. The DNA of the CDR3 is TGTGCCAGCAGCTTTGTCACTAGCGGGAGGGCCCAGGTAGAGACCCAGTACTTC.